These 13 T cell receptor beta chains share one sample of origin, sequenced in a study of siplizumab effects on memory and regulatory T cells. Here immunoSEQ multiplex PCR was the method, and the copy in TCRdb shows in-frame clones only, minus some. The sample holds more than 45,000 clones, just over 90% seen once. The material sequenced was CD8+ T cells sorted from blood. These receptors were obtained from a human donor in good health.

The chain employs TRBV29-1 and TRBJ2-3; 10 bases agree with TRBD1. CDR3 length: 17 amino acids. The V segment lost 6 bases and the J segment 4 bases; nucleotides outside the gene matches: 16. Germline-derived CDR1 and CDR2 are SQVTM and ANQGSEA. CDR3 protein: CSVVPVSGQGSADTQYF. The DNA for the CDR3 is TGCAGCGTGGTGCCAGTTTCGGGACAGGGGAGCGCAGATACGCAGTATTTT.

The chain couples TRBV29-1 to TRBJ1-4; TRBD1 matches 7 bases. With V trimmed by 6 bases and J by 5 bases, 9 bases remained unmatched. The CDR3 totals 14 residues. Germline V gene lookup returns CDR1 SQVTM and CDR2 ANQGSEA. The CDR3, as DNA: TGCAGCGTGACGGGACAGAATTCGAATGAAAAACTGTTTTTT. The encoded protein is CSVTGQNSNEKLFF.

The genes are TRBV4-1 and TRBJ2-2; D gene unclear. Trimming shortened V by 2 bases and J by 6 bases, and 10 bases separated the two germline ends. Germline CDR1 is MGHRA and CDR2 is YSYEKL. The CDR3 runs 14 residues. CDR3 protein: CASSQQQFSGELFF. The CDR3 nucleotides are TGCGCCAGCAGCCAACAACAGTTCTCCGGGGAGCTGTTTTTT.

This chain connects TRBV27 to TRBJ2-5; 7 nucleotides agree with TRBD2. There are 15 residues in the CDR3. The germline V gene has CDR1 MNHEY and CDR2 SMNVEV (reference sequence). The V segment lost 7 bases and the J segment 7 bases; nucleotides outside the gene matches: 15. CDR3 sequence (DNA): TGTGCCAGCACCCCGGCGGCGGGCGGGAGTGGGACCCAGTACTTC. Protein product: CASTPAAGGSGTQYF.

The chain carries TRBV19 and TRBJ1-2; 8 bases line up with TRBD1. Germline V CDR1 and CDR2: LNHDA, SQIVND (reference sequence). V shed 4 bases, J shed 4 bases, and the junction held 5 bases outside the gene matches. CDR3 size: 14 residues. The CDR3 spells CASSTAGTGYGYTF. In DNA, the CDR3 is TGTGCCAGTAGTACCGCCGGGACAGGCTATGGCTACACCTTC.

This clone has just one count. This chain links TRBV4-2 with TRBJ1-1; D ambiguous. Looked up from germline, CDR1 is LGHNA and CDR2 is YNFKEQ. The CDR3 extends over 17 amino acids. V was cut by 4 bases and J by 1 base, with 19 bases left in between. The CDR3 sequence: CASSLEPGTSANTEAFF. DNA of the CDR3: TGTGCCAGCAGCCTAGAACCTGGAACCTCGGCGAACACTGAAGCTTTCTTT.

The J gene is TRBJ2-1, the V gene TRBV7-9, with TRBD2 matching over 8 bases. This CDR3 has 16 residues. The germline V gene encodes CDR1 SEHNR and CDR2 FQNEAQ (reference sequence). Losses at the gene ends were 1 base for V and 5 bases for J; bases not matched to a gene: 7. CDR3 bases: TGTGCCAGCAGCTTAGGGGGCCTAGCGGGTCACAATGAGCAGTTCTTC. Protein product: CASSLGGLAGHNEQFF.

This clone has a single count. This chain links TRBV7-9 with TRBJ2-7, with 7 bases matching TRBD1. The CDR3 length is 16 residues. The junction had 12 bases not matched to a gene; V was cut back by 3 bases and J by 4 bases. Germline CDR1 and CDR2: SEHNR and FQNEAQ (reference sequence). This CDR3 is CASSLPSAGTEYEQYF. Here the CDR3 DNA reads TGTGCCAGCAGCTTGCCTTCTGCTGGGACAGAGTACGAGCAGTACTTC.

The rearrangement links TRBV11-3 to TRBJ2-7, with D uncertain. V gave up 5 bases and J gave up 3 bases, with 8 bases separating them. The CDR3 sequence is 12 residues long. Germline V gives CDR1 SGHNT, CDR2 YENEEA. The CDR3 DNA sequence: TGTGCCAGCAGCCCACGGAGCTACGAGCAGTACTTC. This gives the protein CASSPRSYEQYF.

This clone was counted once. The chain couples TRBV4-1 to TRBJ2-1; 7 bases line up with TRBD1. CDR3 size: 13 residues. The junction had 7 bases not matched to a gene; V was cut back by 4 bases and J by 10 bases. From germline, CDR1 is MGHRA and CDR2 YSYEKL. Written as DNA, the CDR3 is TGCGCCAGCAGCCCCCGGGACAGTAAAGAGCAGTTCTTC. Its translation is CASSPRDSKEQFF.

The V call is TRBV11-2, the J call TRBJ2-7; D could derive from TRBD1 or TRBD2 (5 bases each). This CDR3 has 13 residues. V lost 5 bases and J 3 bases, leaving 11 bases between the germline ends. The germline CDR1 and CDR2 sequences are SGHAT and FQNNGV. The CDR3 reads CASSPGTIYEQYF. The CDR3 bases are TGTGCCAGCAGCCCGGGGACGATCTACGAGCAGTACTTC.

The rearrangement links TRBV30 to TRBJ1-4; no clear D gene. The germline V gene has CDR1 GTSNPN and CDR2 SVGIG (reference sequence). The CDR3 runs to 13 residues. The ends were cut back, 1 base at V and 2 bases at J, with 5 bases in the middle. The CDR3 here is CAWSGGTNEKLFF. The DNA of the CDR3 is TGTGCCTGGAGTGGAGGGACTAATGAAAAACTGTTTTTT.

A note on this clone: The junction does not match germline at one end; this may be a read error. The chain couples TRBV11-1 to TRBJ2-7; 8 bases are a match to TRBD2. Germline V lookup: CDR1 SGHAT, CDR2 FQDESV (reference sequence). CDR3 length equals 13 residues. The CDR3 DNA reads as TGTGCCAGCAGCTTAACCGACGGGGGGGAGGCTTCCTTC. Translation gives CASSLTDGGEASF. Together with reference TRBV11-1 and TRBJ2-7, the CDR3 gives the full variable domain: EAEVAQSPRYKITEKSQAVAFWCDPISGHATLYWYRQILGQGPELLVQFQDESVVDDSQLPKDRFSAERLKGVDSTLKIQPAELGDSAMYLCASSLTDGGEASFGPGTRLTVT.